This T cell receptor beta chain was found in a study of blood T cells in healthy people across ages. A J-beta primer mix and a sample-barcoded 5' primer were used in a second PCR of about 7 to 11 cycles. Each CDR3 protein is one row after TCRdb ran MiXCR on the 5' RACE reads. The data contain around 670,000 distinct CDR3 sequences, approximately 30% of them seen just once; the ten biggest clones take up 15% to 17%. CDR1 and CDR2 from the germline V gene are SGDLS and YYNGEE. CDR3 length: 14 residues. The J segment lost 5 bases and the V segment lost 2 bases, leaving 4 bases of the junction unmatched.

The sequenced sample consisted of blood. The TCR originated in a woman of 80 years or more in good health. V is TRBV9 and J is TRBJ2-3; 8 positions match TRBD2. The DNA of the CDR3 is TGTGCCAGCAGCGTGAGCGGGGGCATAGATACGCAGTATTTT. Protein: CASSVSGGIDTQYF.